This is a list of T cell receptor beta chains from one sample in a study of blood T cell repertoires in COVID-19. Measured with immunoSEQ multiplex PCR; TCRdb has only the in-frame clones, and not every one. The repertoire holds 40,000 to 55,000 clones, with 84% as singletons. The sequencing sample was made of peripheral blood. Receptors originate from a man over 45 with active COVID-19. Each CDR3 is given without its conserved first and last residue. Each record gives: J gene, V gene, CDR3 protein.

TRBJ2-7 TRBV27 ASSLFGGDPYEQY
TRBJ2-5 TRBV19 ASSALEGSETQY
TRBJ1-1 TRBV19 ASSIRGQGVNTEAF
TRBJ2-7 TRBV18 ASSQTSGGYEQY
TRBJ2-3 TRBV6-1 ASSDRGDTQY
TRBJ1-4 TRBV2 ASSEAQSRTNEKLF
TRBJ2-7 TRBV7-8 ASSLRGRTYEQY
TRBJ2-7 TRBV6-2/TRBV6-3 ASSYEDGVLYEQY
TRBJ1-4 TRBV7-9 ASSLAGGAGEKLF
TRBJ2-3 TRBV6-6 ASSYSRGGVDTQY
TRBJ1-1 TRBV9 ASSVAPRTSTGSTEAF
TRBJ2-6 TRBV5-1 ASSLRGGTFSGANVLT
TRBJ2-1 TRBV7-9 ASSPGSITVHEQF
TRBJ2-5 TRBV10-3 AISGLAGAETQY
TRBJ1-2 TRBV4-2 ASSLSTVAANYGYT
TRBJ1-5 TRBV28 ASRGERNQPQH
TRBJ2-7 TRBV12-3/TRBV12-4 ATPGTSRYEQY
TRBJ2-7 TRBV19 ASSVQGYEQY
TRBJ1-2 TRBV12-3/TRBV12-4 ASSQNRGGNT
TRBJ2-1 TRBV4-1 ASSQVRGNYNEQF
TRBJ2-1 TRBV18 ASSPSGRYIRGEQF
TRBJ2-3 TRBV20-1 SARDYDTQY
TRBJ2-1 TRBV5-1 ASSTASSSYNEQF
TRBJ2-7 TRBV10-1 ASSEPGSYEQY
TRBJ2-1 TRBV10-3 AISDQLNEQF
TRBJ2-2 TRBV6-4 ASSQGDLNTGELF
TRBJ1-2 TRBV6-5 ASTRGPWDYGYT
TRBJ1-3 TRBV5-1 ASSLVDTDSGNTIY
TRBJ1-1 TRBV2 ASSEWAMNTEAF
TRBJ1-2 TRBV6-6 ASSLSGTGNGYT
TRBJ1-2 TRBV6-1 ASSESGLDDGYT
TRBJ1-2 TRBV5-6 ASSLVPNGASGYT
TRBJ2-1 TRBV5-5 ASSRTSGGYYNEQF
TRBJ2-1 TRBV24-1 ATSDPGTGIYEQF
TRBJ2-3 TRBV2 ASSSGGAGAADTQY
TRBJ1-5 TRBV12-3/TRBV12-4 ASRGGDNQPQH
TRBJ2-5 TRBV2 ASSEHSQETQY
TRBJ2-1 TRBV7-9 ASSELAGGQYNEQF
TRBJ2-3 TRBV5-6 ASSFGTGLARDTQY
TRBJ2-7 TRBV2 ASSEGSWVGGYEQY
TRBJ2-5 TRBV7-8 ASTSGGALETQY
TRBJ2-3 TRBV19 ATRGDTQY
TRBJ1-2 TRBV10-1 ASSVQGTPVRIYGYT
TRBJ1-1 TRBV19 ASSLWAVNTEAF
TRBJ2-7 TRBV7-7 ASSSGTGPAYEQY
TRBJ1-2 TRBV10-3 AISDEQGGNGYT
TRBJ1-2 TRBV9 ASSVESGYGYT
TRBJ1-1 TRBV6-2/TRBV6-3 ASSRQTGAPIAF
TRBJ2-7 TRBV12-3/TRBV12-4 ASSYRDSYEQY
TRBJ2-7 TRBV5-8 ASNTGQGGPRLSYEQY
TRBJ2-7 TRBV9 ASSQNSLTYEQY